This is a list of T cell receptor beta chains from one sample in a study of patients and donors after allogeneic stem cell transplantation. Via MiXCR, TCRdb re-called the RT-PCR reads, giving one row per CDR3 protein. The repertoire holds hundreds of thousands of distinct CDR3 sequences, with roughly 16% as singletons. The specimen sequenced was blood, either unsorted or a sorted T cell fraction (not recorded which). The receptors stem from a human donor who was either an allogeneic HSCT recipient or a stem cell or donor lymphocyte infusion donor (not recorded which). It is not recorded whose cells these are; they may come from a transplant donor. Both conserved end residues are part of each CDR3.

v_call	cdr3_aa
TRBV6-2/TRBV6-3	CASSYPQFYQETQYF
TRBV4-3	CASSQVLGQPQHF
TRBV7-3	CASSLAGGGPPGAFF
TRBV15	CATSRLLPGELFF
TRBV5-1	CASSMHTDTQYF
TRBV12-5	CASGLKGQETQYF
TRBV7-3	CASSLGTASSGHYGYTF
TRBV29-1	CSVHGTGVSSYNEQFF
TRBV30	CAWEEGPSDIQYF
TRBV5-1	CASSLMRANTGELFF
TRBV12-3/TRBV12-4	CASRGAGAIVNEQFF
TRBV7-8	CASSQRTGRSKEQYF
TRBV12-3/TRBV12-4	CASTRDSHRSPLHF
TRBV9	CASSVGGTSVDNEQFF
TRBV7-9	CASSPQGHIQYF
TRBV5-1	CASSLEGRLMETQYF
TRBV20-1	CSARQPNTEAFF
TRBV19	CASSPRTGGRAEAFF
TRBV28	CASRHGWSNIEFGVYNEQFF
TRBV5-1	CASSPSFSTGELFF
TRBV6-2/TRBV6-3	CASSKQLAGGPEQYF
TRBV5-1	CASSLGLAGARAQETQYF
TRBV12-3/TRBV12-4	CASSPRRDRWYGYTF
TRBV5-1	CASSTYTGRRNYEQYF
TRBV9	CASSVATKTNTGELFF
TRBV29-1	CSVLAGDTGELFF
TRBV24-1	CATSDLGRPNTEAFF
TRBV11-2	CASSSFFGTSGSTNTGELFF
TRBV20-1	CSARDQASGNTEAFF
TRBV12-3/TRBV12-4	CASSTIRTYEQYF
TRBV6-1	CASRAGAYTEAFF
TRBV5-1	CASSSGLAGGYEQYF
TRBV28	CASVPPGQVYEQYF
TRBV12-3/TRBV12-4	CASSFLPSGSEKTQYF